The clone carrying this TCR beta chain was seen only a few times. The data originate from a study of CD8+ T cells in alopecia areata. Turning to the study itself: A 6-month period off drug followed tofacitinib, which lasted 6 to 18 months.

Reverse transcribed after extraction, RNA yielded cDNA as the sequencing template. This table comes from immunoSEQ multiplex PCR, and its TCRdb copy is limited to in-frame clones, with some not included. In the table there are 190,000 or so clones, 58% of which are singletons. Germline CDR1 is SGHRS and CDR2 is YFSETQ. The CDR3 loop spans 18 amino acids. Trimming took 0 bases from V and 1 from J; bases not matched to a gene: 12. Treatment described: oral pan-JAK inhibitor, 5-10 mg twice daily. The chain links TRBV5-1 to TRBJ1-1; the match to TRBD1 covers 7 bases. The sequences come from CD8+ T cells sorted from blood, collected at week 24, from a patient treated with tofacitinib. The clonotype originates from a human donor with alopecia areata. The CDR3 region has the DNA TGCGCCAGCAGCTTGGAATCCACCGGGACAGTCACGAACACTGAAGCTTTCTTT. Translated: CASSLESTGTVTNTEAFF.